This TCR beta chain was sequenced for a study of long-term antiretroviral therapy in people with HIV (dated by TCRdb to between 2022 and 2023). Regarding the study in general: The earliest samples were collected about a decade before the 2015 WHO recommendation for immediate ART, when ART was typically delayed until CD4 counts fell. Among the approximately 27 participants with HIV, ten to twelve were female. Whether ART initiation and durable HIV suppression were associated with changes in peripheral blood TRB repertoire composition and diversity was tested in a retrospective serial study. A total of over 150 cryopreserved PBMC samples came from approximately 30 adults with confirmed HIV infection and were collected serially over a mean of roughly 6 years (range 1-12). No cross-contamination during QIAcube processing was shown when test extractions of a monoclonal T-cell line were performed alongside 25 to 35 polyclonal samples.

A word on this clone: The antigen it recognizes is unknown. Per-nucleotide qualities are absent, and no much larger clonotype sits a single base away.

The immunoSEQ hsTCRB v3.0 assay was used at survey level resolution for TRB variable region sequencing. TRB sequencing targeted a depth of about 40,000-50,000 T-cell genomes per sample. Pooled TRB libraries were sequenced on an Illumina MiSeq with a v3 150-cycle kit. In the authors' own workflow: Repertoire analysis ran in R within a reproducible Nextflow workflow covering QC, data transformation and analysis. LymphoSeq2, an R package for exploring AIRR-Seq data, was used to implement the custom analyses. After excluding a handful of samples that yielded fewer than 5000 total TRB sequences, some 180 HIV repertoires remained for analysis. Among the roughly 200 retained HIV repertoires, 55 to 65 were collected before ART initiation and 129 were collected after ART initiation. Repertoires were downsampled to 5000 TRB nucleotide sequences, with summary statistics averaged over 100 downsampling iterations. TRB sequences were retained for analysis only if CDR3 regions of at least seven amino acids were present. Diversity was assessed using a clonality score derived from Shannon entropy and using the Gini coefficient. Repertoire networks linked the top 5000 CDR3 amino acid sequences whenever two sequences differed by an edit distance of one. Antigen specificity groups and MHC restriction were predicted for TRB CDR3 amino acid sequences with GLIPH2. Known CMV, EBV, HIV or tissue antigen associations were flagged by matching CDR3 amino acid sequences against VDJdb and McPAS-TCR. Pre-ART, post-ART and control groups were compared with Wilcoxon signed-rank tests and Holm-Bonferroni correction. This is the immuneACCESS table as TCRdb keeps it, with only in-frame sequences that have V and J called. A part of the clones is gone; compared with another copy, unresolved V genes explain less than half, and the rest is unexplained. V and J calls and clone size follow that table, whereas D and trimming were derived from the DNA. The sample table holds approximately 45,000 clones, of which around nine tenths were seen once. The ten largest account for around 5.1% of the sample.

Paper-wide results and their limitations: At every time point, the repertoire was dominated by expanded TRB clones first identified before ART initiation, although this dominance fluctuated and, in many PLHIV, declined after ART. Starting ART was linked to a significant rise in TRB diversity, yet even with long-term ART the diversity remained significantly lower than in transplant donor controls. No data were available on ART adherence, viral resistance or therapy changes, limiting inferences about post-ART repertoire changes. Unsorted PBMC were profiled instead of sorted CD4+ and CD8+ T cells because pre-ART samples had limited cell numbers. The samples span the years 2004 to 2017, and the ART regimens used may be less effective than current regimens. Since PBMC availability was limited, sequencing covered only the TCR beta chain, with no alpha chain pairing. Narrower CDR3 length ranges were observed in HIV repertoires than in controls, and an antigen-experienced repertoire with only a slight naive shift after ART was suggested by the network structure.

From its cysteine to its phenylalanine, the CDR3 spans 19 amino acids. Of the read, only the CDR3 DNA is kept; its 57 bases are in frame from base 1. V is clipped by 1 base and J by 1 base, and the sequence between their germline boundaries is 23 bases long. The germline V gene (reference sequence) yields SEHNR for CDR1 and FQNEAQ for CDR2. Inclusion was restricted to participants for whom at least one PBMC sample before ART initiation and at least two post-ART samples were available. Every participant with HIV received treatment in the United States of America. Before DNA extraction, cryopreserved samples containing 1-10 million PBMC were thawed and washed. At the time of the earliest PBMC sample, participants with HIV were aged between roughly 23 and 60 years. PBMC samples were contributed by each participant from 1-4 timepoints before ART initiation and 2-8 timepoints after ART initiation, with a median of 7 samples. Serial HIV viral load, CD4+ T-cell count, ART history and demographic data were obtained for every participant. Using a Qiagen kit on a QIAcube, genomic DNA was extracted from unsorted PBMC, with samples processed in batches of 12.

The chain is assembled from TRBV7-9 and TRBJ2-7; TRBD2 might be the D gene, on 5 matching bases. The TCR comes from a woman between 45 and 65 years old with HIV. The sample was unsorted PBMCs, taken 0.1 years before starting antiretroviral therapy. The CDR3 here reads CASSLDAPRRVSSSYEQYF. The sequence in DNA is TGTGCCAGCAGCTTAGATGCCCCGAGGCGGGTGAGCTCTTCCTACGAGCAGTACTTC.